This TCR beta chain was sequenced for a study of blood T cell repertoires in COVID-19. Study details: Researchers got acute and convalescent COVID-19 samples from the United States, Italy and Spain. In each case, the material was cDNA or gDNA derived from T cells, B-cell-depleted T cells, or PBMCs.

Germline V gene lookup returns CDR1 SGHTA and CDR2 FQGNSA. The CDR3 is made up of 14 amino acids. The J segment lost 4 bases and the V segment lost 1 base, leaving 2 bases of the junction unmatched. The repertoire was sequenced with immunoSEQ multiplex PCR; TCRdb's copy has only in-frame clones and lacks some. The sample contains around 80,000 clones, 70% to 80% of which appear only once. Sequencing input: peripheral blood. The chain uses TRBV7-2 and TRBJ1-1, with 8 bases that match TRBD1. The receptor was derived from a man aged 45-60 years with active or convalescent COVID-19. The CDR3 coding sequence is TGTGCCAGCAGCTTAGGGACAGGGTCCACTGAAGCTTTCTTT. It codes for CASSLGTGSTEAFF.